Each of the 28 T cell receptor beta chains below was sequenced from the same sample in a study of graft-versus-host responses after intestinal transplantation. Method: immunoSEQ multiplex PCR; TCRdb's copy keeps in-frame clones and lacks some. Here the sample spans 39,000 or so clones, roughly 92% being singletons. These receptors' antigens are unknown. The sequencing used unstimulated CD8+ T cells sorted from spleen or lymph node cells, collected before transplant. These receptor sequences come from a human donor who was the organ donor for an intestinal transplant.

The chain has TRBV9 and TRBJ1-2; D is unclear. V lost 0 bases to trimming and J lost 4 bases, with 7 bases between them. The CDR3 is 13 residues long. In germline, CDR1 is SGDLS, CDR2 YYNGEE. The CDR3 region is CASSVGPIYGYTF. The CDR3 DNA follows: TGTGCCAGCAGCGTAGGACCGATCTATGGCTACACCTTC.

This chain uses TRBV30 with TRBJ2-5; 8 nucleotides line up with TRBD2. Germline V lookup: CDR1 GTSNPN, CDR2 SVGIG (reference sequence). The CDR3 has 14 amino acids. Trimming removed 0 bases from V and 5 bases from J; junction bases left unmatched: 5. The chain's CDR3 is CAWSVQRELETQYF. DNA for the CDR3: TGTGCCTGGAGTGTACAGCGGGAGTTGGAGACCCAGTACTTC. Variable domain in full (rest from reference TRBV30 and TRBJ2-5): SQTIHQWPATLVQPVGSPLSLECTVEGTSNPNLYWYRQAAGRGLQLLFYSVGIGQISSEVPQNLSASRPQDRQFILSSKKLLLSDSGFYLCAWSVQRELETQYFGPGTRLLVL.

This clone was counted only a few times. V usage is TRBV7-3 and J usage is TRBJ2-3, with D unresolved. Deletions cut 5 bases from V and 6 bases from J, with 21 bases between. CDR3 length equals 16 residues. The germline gives CDR1 SGHTA, CDR2 FQGTGA. In DNA form, the CDR3 reads TGTGCCAGCAGCCCCTTTGCTGAACCCCCGGCGGATACGCAGTATTTT. Translated, it gives CASSPFAEPPADTQYF.

The chain joins TRBV6-1 to TRBJ2-7; 8 nucleotides line up with TRBD1. In germline, CDR1 is MNHNS, CDR2 SASEGT. The V and J ends lost 5 bases and 6 bases, in that order; junction bases with no gene match: 12. The CDR3 is made up of 15 amino acids. This CDR3 reads CASSPLQGEFIEQYF. The CDR3 bases are TGTGCCAGCAGTCCATTACAGGGGGAGTTCATCGAGCAGTACTTC.

The CDR3 DNA is TGCGCCAGCACTTGGCTGCTGGCGGGCCGCACCGGGGAGCTGTTTTTT. Its translation is CASTWLLAGRTGELFF. The chain carries TRBV23-1 and TRBJ2-2; TRBD2 might be the D (5 bases). TRBV23-1 is known as an ORF, though its function is uncertain. The CDR3 consists of 16 residues. The ends were cut back, 7 bases at V and 4 bases at J, with 19 bases in the middle.

The V and J genes are TRBV28 and TRBJ2-4, with D uncertain. Germline V gene data show CDR1 as MDHEN and CDR2 as SYDVKM. The CDR3 covers 15 residues. Trimming took 3 bases from V and 0 from J, leaving 9 bases between them. The DNA for the CDR3 is TGTGCCAGCAGTTTCAGTATACTAGCCAAAAACATTCAGTACTTC. Translation: CASSFSILAKNIQYF.

The chain recombines TRBV4-1 with TRBJ2-1; 10 bases fit TRBD2. The CDR3 extends over 18 amino acids. The V gene end was trimmed by 3 bases and the J gene end by 3 bases; junction bases not matched to a gene: 11. CDR1 is MGHRA and CDR2 is YSYEKL in the germline V gene. The CDR3 spells CASSQPWPSGRFYNEQFF. The CDR3 coding sequence is TGCGCCAGCAGCCAGCCCTGGCCTAGCGGGAGATTCTACAATGAGCAGTTCTTC.

The chain couples TRBV18 to TRBJ1-6; TRBD1 might be the D (5 bases). The V end lost 3 bases, the J end lost 4 bases, and 10 bases lay between the germline ends. In germline, CDR1 is KGHSH, CDR2 LQKENI. This CDR3 region has 15 residues. The CDR3 nucleotides are TGTGCCAGCTCACCTGGGGGAAGGTATAATTCACCCCTCCACTTT. This translates into CASSPGGRYNSPLHF. The full variable domain, its missing parts supplied by reference TRBV18 and TRBJ1-6, is NAGVMQNPRHLVRRRGQEARLRCSPMKGHSHVYWYRQLPEEGLKFMVYLQKENIIDESGMPKERFSAEFPKEGPSILRIQQVVRGDSAAYFCASSPGGRYNSPLHFGNGTRLTVT.

The rearrangement links TRBV19 to TRBJ2-3, with D possibly being TRBD1 or TRBD2 (5 bases each). The V and J ends lost 7 bases and 4 bases respectively, with 18 bases between them. The length of the CDR3 is 15 residues. Germline CDR1 is LNHDA and CDR2 is SQIVND (reference sequence). The CDR3 region is CASMFGKQGADTQYF. In DNA form, the CDR3 reads TGTGCCAGTATGTTCGGGAAGCAAGGGGCAGATACGCAGTATTTT.

The chain recombines TRBV28 with TRBJ1-3; D perhaps matches TRBD1 (5 bases). The CDR3 spans 15 residues. Trimming left V 5 bases short and J 0 bases short, with 11 bases between. Per germline, CDR1 MDHEN and CDR2 SYDVKM. The DNA of the CDR3 is TGTGCCAGCAGTCCAGGGTATTCCTCTGGAAACACCATATATTTT. Translation gives CASSPGYSSGNTIYF.

This chain joins TRBV4-2 and TRBJ2-5; D ambiguous. The germline V gene encodes CDR1 LGHNA and CDR2 YNFKEQ. The CDR3 extends over 14 amino acids. Trimming stripped 1 base from V and 7 bases from J, with 13 bases between. CDR3 amino acids: CASSQGWGRWTQYF. As DNA, the CDR3 is TGTGCCAGCAGCCAAGGGTGGGGTAGGTGGACCCAGTACTTC.

The rearrangement uses TRBV9 and TRBJ2-7; TRBD1 matches 7 bases. The CDR3 is 14 amino acids. The J segment lost 4 bases and the V segment lost 3 bases, leaving 7 bases of the junction unmatched. Germline CDR1 and CDR2: SGDLS and YYNGEE. Here the CDR3 reads CASSAGQSLYEQYF. The CDR3 bases are TGTGCCAGCAGCGCGGGACAGTCACTTTACGAGCAGTACTTC.

The chain links TRBV7-6 to TRBJ2-7; the D is unclear. The CDR3 loop spans 17 amino acids. CDR1 is SGHVS, CDR2 FNYEAQ, per germline. V lost 1 base, J lost 0 bases, and 16 bases lay in between. CDR3 sequence reads: CASSLVAPEGPSYEQYF. In DNA form, the CDR3 reads TGTGCCAGCAGCTTAGTGGCACCTGAAGGGCCCTCCTACGAGCAGTACTTC.

The gene calls are TRBV6-6 and TRBJ2-1; D possibly corresponds to TRBD2 (6 bases). V was pared by 9 bases and J by 4 bases, with 7 bases between. Germline CDR1 reads MNHNY; CDR2 reads SVGAGI (reference sequence). The CDR3 spans 11 residues. CDR3 loop: CASGLYNEQFF. CDR3 sequence (DNA): TGTGCCAGTGGACTATACAATGAGCAGTTCTTC.

Here the CDR3 reads CARSLVQGLTDTQYF. The CDR3 DNA reads TGTGCCAGAAGCTTAGTACAGGGCCTCACAGATACGCAGTATTTT. J is TRBJ2-3 and V is TRBV7-5; the table's D call of TRBD1 was not tested on the DNA. TRBV7-5 is a pseudogene. There are 15 residues in the CDR3.

This rearrangement joins TRBV7-6 to TRBJ1-4; D perhaps matches TRBD1 (5 bases). Looked up from germline, CDR1 is SGHVS and CDR2 is FNYEAQ. This CDR3 spans 13 amino acids. The V end was cut by 7 bases, the J end by 8 bases, with 14 bases between. The CDR3 sequence: CASTTGTVEKLFF. In nucleotides, the CDR3 is TGTGCCAGCACTACCGGGACGGTCGAAAAACTGTTTTTT.

This clone has just a few counts. The V call is TRBV7-2, the J call TRBJ2-3; 8 bases are a match to TRBD2. J was trimmed by 4 bases and V by 5 bases; bases with no gene match: 17. Per the germline V gene, CDR1 is SGHTA and CDR2 is FQGNSA. This CDR3 has 18 residues. This CDR3 is CASSPGFSAGASPDTQYF. CDR3 DNA: TGTGCCAGCAGCCCGGGATTCTCAGCGGGAGCTTCGCCAGATACGCAGTATTTT.

The chain employs TRBV27 and TRBJ1-6, with D hard to call. Germline loops: CDR1 MNHEY, CDR2 SMNVEV (reference sequence). V lost 3 bases, J lost 7 bases, and 10 bases lay in between. CDR3 length: 14 residues. The CDR3 DNA is TGTGCCAGCAGTTTGGGGTATTCCAATTCACCCCTCCACTTT. This gives the protein CASSLGYSNSPLHF.

The rearrangement uses TRBV4-2 and TRBJ1-4, with D tentatively TRBD1 (6 bases). The germline V gene encodes CDR1 LGHNA and CDR2 YNFKEQ. This CDR3 is built from 15 residues. V dropped 3 bases and J dropped 2 bases, with 10 bases sitting between them. CDR3 sequence reads: CASSHNRETNEKLFF. Here the CDR3 DNA reads TGTGCCAGCAGCCACAACAGGGAGACTAATGAAAAACTGTTTTTT.

The V call is TRBV6-5, the J call TRBJ1-1, with TRBD1 matching 8 bases. V gave up 2 bases and J gave up 0 bases; unmatched junction bases: 2. From germline, CDR1 is MNHEY and CDR2 SVGAGI. This CDR3 is 15 amino acids long. The CDR3 sequence: CASSYRTGLNTEAFF. DNA for the CDR3: TGTGCCAGCAGTTACCGGACAGGGTTGAACACTGAAGCTTTCTTT.

The gene calls are TRBV5-6 and TRBJ1-1; 7 bases agree with TRBD1. The CDR3 extends over 15 amino acids. Per germline, CDR1 SGHDT and CDR2 YYEEEE. V shed 4 bases, J shed 0 bases, and the junction held 6 bases outside the gene matches. DNA of the CDR3: TGTGCCAGCAGCACGGACAGGACCCTGAACACTGAAGCTTTCTTT. Translating gives CASSTDRTLNTEAFF.

This clone appeared a few times. The rearrangement joins TRBV7-8 to TRBJ2-1, with unresolved D. The V gene lost 1 base and the J gene lost 9 bases, with 4 bases spanning the gap. The CDR3 consists of 11 residues. Looked up from germline, CDR1 is SGHVS and CDR2 is FQNEAQ. The CDR3 reads CASSLVSEQFF. The CDR3 nucleotides read TGTGCCAGCAGCTTAGTGAGTGAGCAGTTCTTC.

The rearrangement joins TRBV18 to TRBJ2-5, with TRBD2 identical over 9 bases. Germline values: CDR1 KGHSH, CDR2 LQKENI. The CDR3 is 14 amino acids. With 3 bases clipped from V and 3 bases from J, the junction kept 2 bases outside the gene matches. Written as DNA, the CDR3 is TGTGCCAGCTCACCGTTAGCGGGAGAAGAGACCCAGTACTTC. This encodes CASSPLAGEETQYF.

J is TRBJ2-1 and V is TRBV4-1; 12 bases agree with TRBD2. The CDR3 extends over 19 amino acids. The germline V gene encodes CDR1 MGHRA and CDR2 YSYEKL. Trimming cost V 1 base and J 2 bases; bases outside gene matches: 9. The CDR3 DNA is TGCGCCAGCAGCCAAGGCGAAAGTCTAGCGGGAGGGCCCTACAATGAGCAGTTCTTC. Its protein product is CASSQGESLAGGPYNEQFF.

The rearrangement joins TRBV4-2 to TRBJ1-2, with TRBD1 identical over 8 bases. Trimming cost V 0 bases and J 5 bases; bases outside gene matches: 8. The CDR3 runs to 16 residues. Germline V gene data show CDR1 as LGHNA and CDR2 as YNFKEQ. The CDR3 region has the DNA TGTGCCAGCAGCCAAGACATCGACAGGGGAGGATATGGCTACACCTTC. Amino acid sequence: CASSQDIDRGGYGYTF.

This clone was observed once. This rearrangement joins TRBV9 to TRBJ2-7; D may match TRBD1 or TRBD2 (5 bases each). The germline V gene encodes CDR1 SGDLS and CDR2 YYNGEE. The V gene lost 0 bases and the J gene lost 1 base, with 11 bases spanning the gap. The CDR3 runs 15 residues. The CDR3 DNA is TGTGCCAGCAGCGTAGACGGGACGGTGTCCTACGAGCAGTACTTC. Residues: CASSVDGTVSYEQYF.

CDR3 nucleotide sequence: TGTGCCAGCAGCCCCTCGACCCGGAAGACAGATACGCAGTATTTT. Amino acid sequence: CASSPSTRKTDTQYF. The V gene is TRBV4-2, the J gene TRBJ2-3; D uncertain. The V gene's germline CDR1 is LGHNA and CDR2 YNFKEQ. The V end was cut by 4 bases, the J end by 3 bases, with 14 bases between. The CDR3 sequence is 15 residues long.

The chain recombines TRBV6-4 with TRBJ2-1, with TRBD2 matching 8 bases. V lost 3 bases, J lost 3 bases, and 4 bases stayed unmatched. CDR3 length equals 15 residues. Germline CDR1 is MRHNA and CDR2 is SNTAGT. Written as DNA, the CDR3 is TGTGCCAGCAGTGAGGTAGCGGGGCTCTACAATGAGCAGTTCTTC. It specifies CASSEVAGLYNEQFF.